One sample yielded the 28 T cell receptor beta chains listed below, sequenced in a study of cytomegalovirus exposure and HLA in healthy donors (TCRdb year 2017). Library construction relied on the immunoSEQ multiplex PCR assay. A mixture of 60 forward primers for TCR Vbeta segments and 13 reverse primers for TCR Jbeta segments was used in the multiplex PCR. Imported from immuneACCESS, the table was reduced by TCRdb to in-frame sequences with V and J called. These copies leave out some clones; in studies compared against another copy, an unresolved V gene accounts for under half, and the cause of the remainder is not known. The sample table lists under 150,000 clones, roughly three quarters of them with a count of one. The ten largest clones add up to about 4.7% of the sample. The sequenced material came from PBMCs. These receptors were taken from a man aged 55 to 70 in good health and CMV-seronegative.

The chain employs TRBV7-6 and TRBJ1-4, with 10 bases lining up with TRBD1. The V and J ends lost 2 bases and 7 bases, in that order; junction bases with no gene match: 4. Germline lookup yields CDR1 SGHVS and CDR2 FNYEAQ. The CDR3 sequence is 15 residues long. CDR3 nucleotides: TGTGCCAGCAGCTTAATCGGGGACAGGGGTGAAAAACTGTTTTTT. This gives the protein CASSLIGDRGEKLFF.

This clone was counted between two and nine times. This chain connects TRBV7-9 to TRBJ1-6; D is perhaps TRBD1 (5 bases). CDR1 and CDR2 from the germline V gene are SEHNR and FQNEAQ (reference sequence). The CDR3 extends over 14 amino acids. Trimming removed 7 bases from V and 0 bases from J, with 7 bases in between. The CDR3 sequence: CASKGDSYNSPLHF. The CDR3 DNA sequence: TGTGCCAGCAAAGGGGACTCCTATAATTCACCCCTCCACTTT.

Only a few counts were recorded for this clone. This sequence joins TRBV6-1 and TRBJ1-6; D ambiguous. V shed 6 bases and J shed 8 bases, with 14 bases lying between them. CDR3 size: 14 residues. CDR1 and CDR2 from the germline V gene are MNHNS and SASEGT. The CDR3 region is CASSRGGRDSPLHF. CDR3 bases: TGTGCCAGCAGCCGGGGAGGGCGGGATTCACCCCTCCACTTT.

The rearrangement joins TRBV4-3 to TRBJ2-1; 12 bases are shared with TRBD2. The CDR3 has 16 residues. With 4 bases clipped from V and 4 bases from J, the junction kept 5 bases outside the gene matches. CDR1 is LGHNA and CDR2 is YSLEER in the germline V gene. The CDR3 is CASSPLAGGLYNEQFF. CDR3 sequence (DNA): TGCGCCAGCAGCCCACTAGCGGGAGGTCTTTACAATGAGCAGTTCTTC.

The table lists this clone with a few counts. The chain uses TRBV7-9 and TRBJ2-5, with D possibly being TRBD1 (5 bases). In germline, CDR1 is SEHNR, CDR2 FQNEAQ (reference sequence). The length of the CDR3 is 12 residues. The germline V and J ends were trimmed by 6 bases and 2 bases, with 7 bases remaining between them. CDR3 sequence reads: CASSRGQETQYF. Here the CDR3 DNA reads TGTGCCAGCAGTAGGGGTCAAGAGACCCAGTACTTC.

This rearrangement joins TRBV7-9 to TRBJ1-5, with 9 bases identical to TRBD1. Germline assignment: CDR1 SEHNR and CDR2 FQNEAQ (reference sequence). The CDR3 length is 18 residues. Unmatched junction bases numbered 8, after V lost 2 bases and J lost 0 bases. The CDR3 is CASSLWPTGGNSNQPQHF. The CDR3 region has the DNA TGTGCCAGCAGCTTATGGCCGACAGGGGGAAATAGCAATCAGCCCCAGCATTTT.

The table lists this clone with a few counts. The chain recombines TRBV9 with TRBJ2-3; 9 nucleotides agree with TRBD1. This CDR3 spans 20 amino acids. V was pared by 4 bases and J by 0 bases, with 18 bases of the junction left unmatched. CDR1 is SGDLS, CDR2 YYNGEE, per germline. Here the CDR3 DNA reads TGTGCCAGCAGCCCACGGACAGGGGTAAAGCGGCTGACTAGCACAGATACGCAGTATTTT. Protein sequence: CASSPRTGVKRLTSTDTQYF.

The CDR3 reads CASSTAGTGPLNTGELFF. The CDR3 DNA follows: TGTGCCAGCAGCACGGCCGGGACAGGGCCACTTAACACCGGGGAGCTGTTTTTT. The genes are TRBV7-9 and TRBJ2-2; 9 bases match TRBD1. This CDR3 has 18 residues. V lost 5 bases to trimming and J lost 2 bases; unmatched junction nucleotides: 12. Germline loops: CDR1 SEHNR, CDR2 FQNEAQ (reference sequence).

Concerning this clone itself: Other nucleotide sequences from this sample produce the same CDR3. V gene TRBV7-9 combines with J gene TRBJ2-4; D is possibly TRBD2 (6 bases). CDR3 length: 13 amino acids. Germline assignment: CDR1 SEHNR and CDR2 FQNEAQ (reference sequence). V dropped 6 bases and J dropped 11 bases, with 17 bases sitting between them. CDR3 nucleotides: TGTGCCAGCAGGGGATTTACGGAGGGTGTTCAGTACTTC. This codes for CASRGFTEGVQYF. Full variable domain (rest looked up from reference TRBV7-9 and TRBJ2-4): DTGVSQNPRHKITKRGQNVTFRCDPISEHNRLYWYRQTLGQGPEFLTYFQNEAQLEKSRLLSDRFSAERPKGSFSTLEIQRTEQGDSAMYLCASRGFTEGVQYFGAGTRLSVL.

CDR3 nucleotide sequence: TGTGCCAGCAGTCCAAGACCGGACAGGGCTGGCGGAAACACCATATATTTT. Amino acids: CASSPRPDRAGGNTIYF. The V and J genes are TRBV27 and TRBJ1-3; 8 bases fit TRBD1. Germline V CDR1 and CDR2: MNHEY, SMNVEV (reference sequence). Germline trimming cut 5 bases from V and 4 bases from J; bases unmatched to any gene: 13. The CDR3 sequence is 17 residues long.

V usage is TRBV6-6 and J usage is TRBJ2-7; TRBD1 agrees at 8 bases. Germline-derived CDR1 and CDR2 are MNHNY and SVGAGI (reference sequence). The ends lost 5 bases at V and 3 bases at J; junction bases unmatched: 6. The CDR3 is 14 amino acids. The chain's CDR3 is CASSMGQALYEQYF. CDR3 DNA sequence: TGTGCCAGCAGTATGGGACAGGCCCTCTACGAGCAGTACTTC.

This chain joins TRBV5-6 and TRBJ2-7, with a weak D call TRBD1 (6 bases). The germline V gene encodes CDR1 SGHDT and CDR2 YYEEEE. The CDR3 totals 14 residues. V lost 4 bases to trimming and J lost 6 bases, with 17 bases between them. For the CDR3, the DNA is TGTGCCAGCAGCAATGGGGGCAGGTTAGGCGAGCAGTACTTC. Protein sequence: CASSNGGRLGEQYF.

The CDR3 DNA follows: TGTGCCTGGAGCCGCAGGGATAATCAGCCCCAGCATTTT. Protein sequence: CAWSRRDNQPQHF. The chain combines TRBV30 with TRBJ1-5, with D possibly TRBD1 on 5 matching bases. The V gene lost 3 bases and the J gene lost 4 bases, with 10 bases spanning the gap. Germline CDR1 reads GTSNPN; CDR2 reads SVGIG (reference sequence). The CDR3 runs 13 residues.

The rearrangement joins TRBV15 to TRBJ2-7; the match to TRBD2 covers 7 bases. CDR1 is LNHNV and CDR2 is YYDKDF in the germline V gene (reference sequence). There are 18 residues in the CDR3. V lost 0 bases, J lost 2 bases, and 13 bases stayed unmatched. The CDR3: CATSRDKHWEGLTYEQYF. CDR3 sequence (DNA): TGTGCCACCAGCAGAGATAAGCATTGGGAGGGCCTGACCTACGAGCAGTACTTC.

The chain joins TRBV9 to TRBJ2-7, with D tentatively TRBD1 (5 bases). Germline CDR1 reads SGDLS; CDR2 reads YYNGEE. V was clipped by 0 bases and J by 3 bases, with 10 bases between them. CDR3 length: 14 residues. CDR3 nucleotide sequence: TGTGCCAGCAGCGTAGCGGGTCAGGGCTACGAGCAGTACTTC. As protein: CASSVAGQGYEQYF. The full variable domain, completed using reference TRBV9 and TRBJ2-7, is DSGVTQTPKHLITATGQRVTLRCSPRSGDLSVYWYQQSLDQGLQFLIQYYNGEERAKGNILERFSAQQFPDLHSELNLSSLELGDSALYFCASSVAGQGYEQYFGPGTRLTVT.

The chain joins TRBV28 to TRBJ1-6; a possible D gene is TRBD1 (5 bases). The CDR3 sequence is 14 residues long. V was shortened by 2 bases and J by 5 bases, with 7 bases between the two germline ends. Germline V CDR1 and CDR2: MDHEN, SYDVKM. This CDR3 reads CASSLGGDNSPLHF. CDR3 sequence (DNA): TGTGCCAGCAGTTTAGGGGGGGATAATTCACCCCTCCACTTT. Combining the CDR3 with reference TRBV28 and TRBJ1-6 gives the whole variable domain DVKVTQSSRYLVKRTGEKVFLECVQDMDHENMFWYRQDPGLGLRLIYFSYDVKMKEKGDIPEGYSVSREKKERFSLILESASTNQTSMYLCASSLGGDNSPLHFGNGTRLTVT.

The CDR3 sequence is CASSLSGSHYNEQFF. CDR3 DNA sequence: TGTGCCAGCAGCCTTAGCGGATCCCATTACAATGAGCAGTTCTTC. The chain uses TRBV9 and TRBJ2-1; a possible D gene is TRBD2 (6 bases). Trimming took off 4 bases at V and 4 bases at J, with 15 bases between the two ends. Germline assignment: CDR1 SGDLS and CDR2 YYNGEE. This CDR3 spans 15 amino acids.

The chain links TRBV5-1 to TRBJ2-5; a weak D match, TRBD2 (5 bases). Germline V CDR1 and CDR2: SGHRS, YFSETQ. The CDR3 runs 15 residues. Between the trimmed V and J ends, which lost 4 bases and 5 bases, there was a span of 18 bases. This CDR3 is CASSLQGFEGETQYF. CDR3 in DNA: TGCGCCAGCAGCCTACAAGGGTTTGAGGGCGAGACCCAGTACTTC.

The chain joins TRBV5-1 to TRBJ2-1; 8 nucleotides agree with TRBD2. CDR1 and CDR2 from the germline V gene are SGHRS and YFSETQ. The V gene end was trimmed by 4 bases and the J gene end by 5 bases; junction bases not matched to a gene: 8. CDR3 length: 15 residues. The CDR3 DNA follows: TGCGCCAGCAGCCAGGGACTAGGGTTCGACAATGAGCAGTTCTTC. This codes for CASSQGLGFDNEQFF.

This clone was observed a few times. J is TRBJ2-2 and V is TRBV7-2, with TRBD2 matching over 7 bases. This CDR3 spans 16 amino acids. CDR1 and CDR2 from the germline V gene are SGHTA and FQGNSA. Unmatched junction bases numbered 6, after V lost 2 bases and J lost 3 bases. The CDR3 DNA reads TGTGCCAGCAGCTTATGGGGGGGAGTGGACACCGGGGAGCTGTTTTTT. Translated, it gives CASSLWGGVDTGELFF.

This clone was observed a handful of times. The V call is TRBV14, the J call TRBJ2-5; tentatively, D is TRBD1 (5 bases). Per the germline V gene, CDR1 is SGHDN and CDR2 is FVKESK. Trimming pared 5 bases from V and 5 bases from J, leaving 18 bases between. This CDR3 region has 15 residues. Here the CDR3 DNA reads TGTGCCAGCAGCAGGGAACAGGCAAGAAGGGAGACCCAGTACTTC. Translated, it gives CASSREQARRETQYF.

V usage is TRBV11-2 and J usage is TRBJ1-1; 7 bases match TRBD1. Germline CDR1 reads SGHAT; CDR2 reads FQNNGV. The J segment lost 9 bases and the V segment lost 0 bases, leaving 7 bases of the junction unmatched. The CDR3 runs 14 residues. The CDR3: CASSLDRGLGQAFF. The CDR3 DNA reads as TGTGCCAGCAGCTTAGATAGGGGGCTAGGCCAAGCTTTCTTT.

This clone was seen a handful of times. The chain couples TRBV19 to TRBJ1-2; D remains ambiguous. V shed 7 bases and J shed 8 bases, with 23 bases lying between them. CDR1 is LNHDA, CDR2 SQIVND, per germline (reference sequence). This CDR3 region has 15 residues. The DNA of the CDR3 is TGTGCCAGTACGGCACAGTGGAATATCTATGACGGCTACACCTTC. It codes for CASTAQWNIYDGYTF.

The V call is TRBV5-6, the J call TRBJ2-3; D is unresolved. Trimming cost V 0 bases and J 4 bases, with 6 bases left between them. Germline V gene sequence: CDR1 SGHDT, CDR2 YYEEEE. The CDR3 runs to 13 residues. The CDR3 nucleotides are TGTGCCAGCAGCTTGGGTTATCCAGATACGCAGTATTTT. Its translation: CASSLGYPDTQYF.

The chain carries TRBV25-1 and TRBJ1-1, with D hard to call. The ends were cut back, 7 bases at V and 5 bases at J, with 17 bases in the middle. The CDR3 has 14 amino acids. CDR1 is MGHDK, CDR2 SYGVNS, per germline. In nucleotides, the CDR3 is TGTGCCAGCAAAAAAAGCCATTCGGGGACTGAAGCTTTCTTT. Translation: CASKKSHSGTEAFF. Based on the CDR3 plus reference TRBV25-1 and TRBJ1-1, the full variable domain is EADIYQTPRYLVIGTGKKITLECSQTMGHDKMYWYQQDPGMELHLIHYSYGVNSTEKGDLSSESTVSRIRTEHFPLTLESARPSHTSQYLCASKKSHSGTEAFFGQGTRLTVV.

The chain couples TRBV29-1 to TRBJ1-2; 8 nucleotides agree with TRBD1. Losses at the gene ends were 3 bases for V and 1 base for J; bases not matched to a gene: 10. This CDR3 is built from 16 residues. The V gene's germline CDR1 is SQVTM and CDR2 ANQGSEA. As DNA, the CDR3 is TGCAGCGTTGATAGGACAGGGCCACAGATTAACTATGGCTACACCTTC. Translated, it gives CSVDRTGPQINYGYTF.

J is TRBJ2-3 and V is TRBV25-1, with 7 bases that match TRBD2. Germline-derived CDR1 and CDR2 are MGHDK and SYGVNS. J lost 2 bases, V lost 10 bases, and 9 bases had no gene match. This CDR3 contains 14 residues. CDR3 coding DNA: TGTGCCACGGGAGGACTTCTCAACACAGATACGCAGTATTTT. Translation gives CATGGLLNTDTQYF.

Notes on this clone: Its ends do not fully match the called genes, so a read error is possible. This chain joins TRBV6-1 and TRBJ2-1, with a tentative D call TRBD1 (5 bases). This CDR3 is built from 13 residues. CDR1 is MNHNS and CDR2 is SASEGT in the germline V gene. CDR3 residues: CASGAARYTEQFF. CDR3 bases: TGTGCCAGCGGGGCCGCTAGGTACACTGAGCAGTTCTTC.